This T cell receptor (beta chain) stems from a study of blood T cell repertoires in COVID-19 (dated by TCRdb to the early 2020s). Some background on the complete study: Samples from collaborators originated in the United States, Italy and Spain and spanned both the acute and convalescent phases of COVID-19. Where HLA class I and class II types were available, the types were taken from metadata supplied by the sample provider, not from assay-based typing. The samples were drawn from two sources: the first 160 participants of the ongoing ImmuneRACE study, and 950 to 1,500 subjects contributed by 6 global collaborators. The material from the prospective study consisted of cDNA or gDNA derived from T cells, B-cell-depleted T cells, or PBMCs. Subjects who had been exposed to COVID-19, were actively infected with it, or had recovered from it provided the deeply sampled blood TCRbeta repertoires that made up the dataset. A de-identified subject ID, COVID-19 status, age in years and sex were almost always included in the sample metadata. The repertoires were made available in a free public database intended to serve as a resource for research on the immune response to SARS-CoV-2. The paper as a whole reports these results and caveats: The amount of clinical and demographic metadata varied by source and participant and was provided uncurated.

TCRbeta CDR3 regions were amplified from genomic DNA using the immunoSEQ Assay, a bias-controlled multiplex PCR. The paper's data handling went like this. The number of nucleated cells in each sample was estimated from the amplification of reference gene primers within the assay. To quantify the absolute abundance of each unique TCRbeta CDR3 rearrangement, sequence reads were collapsed and filtered. For each sample, productive Simpson clonality was calculated by taking the square root of Simpson's diversity index across productive rearrangements. TCRdb stores this immuneACCESS table with in-frame sequences only. Part of the clones is absent; in the studies checked, under half of the shortfall reflects unresolved V genes, and no reason is known for the rest. V and J calls and clone size are given by that table; D and trimming were obtained from the DNA. The sample table holds some 40,000 clones, of which 88% were seen once. The ten largest make up roughly 5% of the sample.

The CDR3 starts with the cysteine, ends with the phenylalanine, and has 16 residues. Kept here is only the CDR3 DNA, which spans 48 bases and is read in frame from base 1. CDR1 and CDR2 are drawn from the germline V gene: SGHAT, FQNNGV. Cut back by 2 bases and 3 bases, the V and J ends lie 14 bases apart. Each collaborating institution followed its own protocols to collect whole blood in K2EDTA tubes. For TCRbeta analysis, collaborators shipped samples in one of three forms: frozen whole blood, isolated PBMCs, or DNA extracted from either of those sample types. A word on this clone: There is no known antigen for this receptor. No much larger clone is present one base from it, and per-base qualities are unavailable.

This TCR was sampled from a human donor in a cohort sampled during active COVID-19. The receptor chain draws on TRBV11-2 and TRBJ1-3; the D gene remains uncertain. The sequenced sample consisted of peripheral blood. CDR3 sequence: CASSLTATRIGNTIYF. The DNA is TGTGCCAGCAGCTTAACCGCGACAAGAATTGGAAACACCATATATTTT.